This TCR beta chain was obtained from a study of post-analysis software for immune sequencing data. About the research overall: As for disease course, relapsing-remitting, secondary progressive and progressive-relapsing multiple sclerosis were all included. Study conclusions and caveats: Multiple sclerosis patients showed significantly lower normalized Chao1 diversity than controls did. Strong co-clustering by F measure was evident for samples that had been prepared in the same batch. Elevated frequency relative to controls characterized roughly five TRBV segments in patients, TRBV5-6, TRBV5-1 and TRBV20-1 among them.

Researchers reported that TCR beta cDNA libraries carried unique molecular identifiers. From roughly 1 to 10 million T cells, roughly 540,000 cDNA molecules were obtained. Each CDR3 protein gets one entry after TCRdb re-called the PCR reads with MiXCR. Among 750,000 to 950,000 distinct CDR3 sequences, around 45% were seen once, and the ten largest hold approximately 5%. As concerns this clonotype: Its antigen is unknown.

CDR3 length: 15 amino acids. Per the germline V gene, CDR1 is MGHDK and CDR2 is SYGVNS. V was clipped by 2 bases and J by 1 base, with 9 bases between them. The chain recombines TRBV25-1 with TRBJ2-4; D is perhaps TRBD1 or TRBD2 (5 bases each). The TCR sequence derives from a girl aged 10 to 17 with multiple sclerosis. Sample: blood. Here the CDR3 DNA reads TGTGCCAGCAGTGAAGGCAGGGACGCCAAAAACATTCAGTACTTC. This sequence encodes CASSEGRDAKNIQYF. The full variable domain, with the rest looked up from reference TRBV25-1 and TRBJ2-4, is EADIYQTPRYLVIGTGKKITLECSQTMGHDKMYWYQQDPGMELHLIHYSYGVNSTEKGDLSSESTVSRIRTEHFPLTLESARPSHTSQYLCASSEGRDAKNIQYFGAGTRLSVL.